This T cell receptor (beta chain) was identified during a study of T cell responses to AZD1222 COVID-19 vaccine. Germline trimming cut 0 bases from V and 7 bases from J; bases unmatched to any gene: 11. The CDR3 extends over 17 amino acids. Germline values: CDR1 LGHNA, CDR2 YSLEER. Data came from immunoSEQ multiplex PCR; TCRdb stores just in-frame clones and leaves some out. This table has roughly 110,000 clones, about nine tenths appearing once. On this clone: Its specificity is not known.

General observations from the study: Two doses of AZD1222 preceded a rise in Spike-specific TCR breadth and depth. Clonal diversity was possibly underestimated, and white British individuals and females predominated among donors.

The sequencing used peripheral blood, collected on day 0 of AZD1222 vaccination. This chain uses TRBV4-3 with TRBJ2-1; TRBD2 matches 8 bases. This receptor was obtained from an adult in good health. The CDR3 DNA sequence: TGCGCCAGCAGCCAAGAGTTAGGAGTAGCGGGGTGGAATGAGCAGTTCTTC. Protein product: CASSQELGVAGWNEQFF.